The clone carrying this T cell receptor beta chain turned up a few times. The data originate from a study of blood T cell repertoires in COVID-19. About the study: Samples representing acute and convalescent COVID-19 were sourced from the United States, Italy and Spain. From T cells, B-cell-depleted T cells, or PBMCs came the material, which was cDNA or gDNA.

Source study methods: How many nucleated cells were present was estimated from reference gene primer amplification. Assay used: immunoSEQ multiplex PCR; TCRdb lists only in-frame clones, some missing. The V and J calls and clone size are taken from that table; D and trimming were inferred from the DNA. The sample lists 110,000 to 150,000 clones, 75% to 85% occurring once. This CDR3 region has 15 residues. The V end was cut by 6 bases, the J end by 0 bases, with 9 bases between. Germline V gene data show CDR1 as WSHSY and CDR2 as SAAADI. The chain combines TRBV10-2 with TRBJ2-6, with D hard to call. The sequencing input was peripheral blood. The TCR comes from an older man who had recovered from COVID-19. CDR3 sequence reads: CASSRLNSGANVLTF. In DNA form, the CDR3 reads TGCGCCAGCAGCCGACTGAACTCTGGGGCCAACGTCCTGACTTTC.